The clone carrying this TCR beta chain was seen many times. The antigen is undetermined. With 3 bases removed from V and 3 bases from J, the gap between germline ends came to 12 bases. CDR3 size: 15 residues. Germline CDR1 and CDR2: SGDLS and YYNGEE. Preparation of the TCRbeta library used unique molecular identifiers. TCRdb recomputed calls from the PCR reads with MiXCR, one row per CDR3 protein. The table shows nearly 250,000 distinct CDR3 sequences, with around 7.5% occurring only once. This sample was taken from a study of T-cell reconstitution after alpha-beta-depleted transplantation in children. Broader study findings: Expanded graft clones numbering several hundred reportedly gave rise to alpha-beta T cells about two months after transplant. Some patients showed high day-60 TCRbeta diversity, which derived from surviving recipient T cells and thymic progenitors. Once a year had passed after transplant, T-cell counts and diversity came mostly from newly produced T cells.

The origin of this receptor is a male patient between 10 and 17 years old who had a stem cell transplant for acute lymphoblastic leukemia, so the T cells may come from the graft donor. Material: PBMCs, mostly from graft donor cells, obtained 180 days after TCRalphabeta/CD19-depleted stem cell transplant. The chain recombines TRBV9 with TRBJ1-4, with D hard to call. The CDR3 bases are TGTGCCAGCAGCGCGGGGAGGGATGCTAATGAAAAACTGTTTTTT. Its translation: CASSAGRDANEKLFF. Supplemented by reference TRBV9 and TRBJ1-4, the full variable domain reads DSGVTQTPKHLITATGQRVTLRCSPRSGDLSVYWYQQSLDQGLQFLIQYYNGEERAKGNILERFSAQQFPDLHSELNLSSLELGDSALYFCASSAGRDANEKLFFGSGTQLSVL.